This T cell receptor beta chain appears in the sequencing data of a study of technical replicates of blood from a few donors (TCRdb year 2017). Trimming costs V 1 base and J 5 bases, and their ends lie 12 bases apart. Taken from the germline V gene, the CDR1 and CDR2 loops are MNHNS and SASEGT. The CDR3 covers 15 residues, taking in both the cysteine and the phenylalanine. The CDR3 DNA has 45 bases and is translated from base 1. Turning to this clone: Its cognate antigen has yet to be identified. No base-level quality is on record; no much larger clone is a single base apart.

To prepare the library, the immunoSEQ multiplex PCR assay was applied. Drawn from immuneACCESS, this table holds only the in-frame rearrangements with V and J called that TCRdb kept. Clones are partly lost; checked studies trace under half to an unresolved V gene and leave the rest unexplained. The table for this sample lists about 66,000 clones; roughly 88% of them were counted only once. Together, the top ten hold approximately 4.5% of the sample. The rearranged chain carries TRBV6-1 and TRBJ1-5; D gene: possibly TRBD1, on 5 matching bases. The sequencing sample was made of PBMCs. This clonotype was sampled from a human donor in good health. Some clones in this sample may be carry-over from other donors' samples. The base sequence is TGTGCCAGCAGTGAAGGGGAGGCAGGGCATCAGCCCCAGCATTTT. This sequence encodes CASSEGEAGHQPQHF.